The clone carrying this T cell receptor (beta chain) was observed once. The target antigen is unknown. The data are from a study of cytomegalovirus exposure and HLA in healthy donors. The PCR employed 60 Vbeta primers together with 13 Jbeta primers. Profiling relied on immunoSEQ multiplex PCR, and the TCRdb table lists in-frame clones only, not all of them. The sample shows under 200,000 clones, about 84% of them seen only once. Findings of the study overall: HLA restriction was apparent for most CMV-associated TCR beta chains in a later analysis.

The germline CDR1 and CDR2 sequences are SGHRS and YFSETQ. This CDR3 is built from 15 residues. J was trimmed by 1 base and V by 4 bases; bases with no gene match: 6. This sequence joins TRBV5-1 and TRBJ1-1, with 8 bases lining up with TRBD1. This TCR came from a woman aged 25 to 39 in good health and CMV-seropositive. The specimen sequenced was PBMCs. The CDR3 DNA follows: TGCGCCAGCAGCCGCAGGGGGCAGGGGAACACTGAAGCTTTCTTT. Its protein product is CASSRRGQGNTEAFF. The variable domain in full, completed from reference TRBV5-1 and TRBJ1-1, reads KAGVTQTPRYLIKTRGQQVTLSCSPISGHRSVSWYQQTPGQGLQFLFEYFSETQRNKGNFPGRFSGRQFSNSRSEMNVSTLELGDSALYLCASSRRGQGNTEAFFGQGTRLTVV.